The text below deals with one T cell receptor beta chain. The data belong to a study of blood T cell repertoires in COVID-19. Study context: Whether acute or convalescent, the COVID-19 samples came from the United States, Italy and Spain. T cells, B-cell-depleted T cells, or PBMCs provided the cDNA or gDNA that served as material.

Source study methods: From reference gene primer amplification, estimates of nucleated cell counts were derived. Sequencing used immunoSEQ multiplex PCR; TCRdb keeps in-frame clones, though not all of them. V and J calls and clone size come straight from that table; D and trimming were deduced from the DNA. The sample records over 200,000 clones, approximately 90% being singletons. The Seattle patients joined while their infection was active and were tracked longitudinally afterward. Trimming cost V 5 bases and J 10 bases; bases outside gene matches: 8. CDR1 is SGHDN and CDR2 is FVKESK in the germline V gene. The CDR3 is 14 amino acids.

The sample was peripheral blood. The chain couples TRBV14 to TRBJ2-1; 10 bases match TRBD2. The sequence came from a man in his 60s with COVID-19, enrolled during active disease. CDR3 nucleotide sequence: TGTGCCAGCAGCTACACTAGCGGGGTTATGGAGCAGTTCTTC. Translating it yields CASSYTSGVMEQFF. The complete variable domain, with remaining parts taken from reference TRBV14 and TRBJ2-1, reads EAGVTQFPSHSVIEKGQTVTLRCDPISGHDNLYWYRRVMGKEIKFLLHFVKESKQDESGMPNNRFLAERTGGTYSTLKVQPAELEDSGVYFCASSYTSGVMEQFFGPGTRLTVL.